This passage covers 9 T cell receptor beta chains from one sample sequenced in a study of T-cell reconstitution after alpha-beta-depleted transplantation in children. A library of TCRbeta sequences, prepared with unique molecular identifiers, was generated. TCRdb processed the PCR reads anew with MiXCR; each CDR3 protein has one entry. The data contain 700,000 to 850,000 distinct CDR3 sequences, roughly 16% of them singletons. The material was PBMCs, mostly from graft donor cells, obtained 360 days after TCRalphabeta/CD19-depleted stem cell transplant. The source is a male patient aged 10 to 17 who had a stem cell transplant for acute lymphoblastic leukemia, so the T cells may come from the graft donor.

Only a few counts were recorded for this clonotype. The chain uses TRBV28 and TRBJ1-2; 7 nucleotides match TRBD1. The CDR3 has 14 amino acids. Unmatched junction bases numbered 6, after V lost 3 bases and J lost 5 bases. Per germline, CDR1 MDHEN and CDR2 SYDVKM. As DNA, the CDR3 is TGTGCCAGCAGTTTGTGGGACAGAGCGTATGGCTACACCTTC. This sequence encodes CASSLWDRAYGYTF.

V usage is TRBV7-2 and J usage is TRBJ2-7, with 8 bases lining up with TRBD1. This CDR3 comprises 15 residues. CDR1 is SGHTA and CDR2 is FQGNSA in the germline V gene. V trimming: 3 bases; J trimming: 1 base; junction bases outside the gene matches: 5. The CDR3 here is CASSLTGALSYEQYF. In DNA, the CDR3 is TGTGCCAGCAGCTTGACAGGGGCCCTGTCCTACGAGCAGTACTTC.

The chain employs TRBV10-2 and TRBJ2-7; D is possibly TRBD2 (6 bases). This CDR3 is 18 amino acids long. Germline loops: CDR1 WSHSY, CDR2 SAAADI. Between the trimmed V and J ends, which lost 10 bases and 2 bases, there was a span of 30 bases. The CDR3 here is CATEIRDSRFSTTYEQYF. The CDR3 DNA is TGCGCCACCGAAATCCGGGACTCCCGATTTTCGACCACCTACGAGCAGTACTTC.

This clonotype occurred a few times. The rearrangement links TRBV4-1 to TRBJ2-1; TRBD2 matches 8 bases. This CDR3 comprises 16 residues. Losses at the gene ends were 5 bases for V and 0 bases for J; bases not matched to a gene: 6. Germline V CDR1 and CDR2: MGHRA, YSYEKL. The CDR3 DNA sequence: TGCGCCAGCAGCTACCTAAGCGGGAGCTCCTACAATGAGCAGTTCTTC. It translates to CASSYLSGSSYNEQFF.

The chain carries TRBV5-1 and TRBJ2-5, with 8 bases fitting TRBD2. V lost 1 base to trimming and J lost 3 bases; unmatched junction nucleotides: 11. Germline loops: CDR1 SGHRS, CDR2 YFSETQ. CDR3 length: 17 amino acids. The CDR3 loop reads CASSLYSGSSEEETQYF. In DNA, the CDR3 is TGCGCCAGCAGCTTGTACAGCGGGAGCTCCGAGGAAGAGACCCAGTACTTC.

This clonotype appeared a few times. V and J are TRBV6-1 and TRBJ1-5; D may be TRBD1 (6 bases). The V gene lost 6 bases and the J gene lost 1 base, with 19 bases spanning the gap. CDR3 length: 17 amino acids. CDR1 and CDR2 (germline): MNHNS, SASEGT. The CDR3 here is CASSTGRTQGSNQPQHF. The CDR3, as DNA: TGTGCCAGCAGCACCGGGAGAACTCAGGGGAGCAATCAGCCCCAGCATTTT.

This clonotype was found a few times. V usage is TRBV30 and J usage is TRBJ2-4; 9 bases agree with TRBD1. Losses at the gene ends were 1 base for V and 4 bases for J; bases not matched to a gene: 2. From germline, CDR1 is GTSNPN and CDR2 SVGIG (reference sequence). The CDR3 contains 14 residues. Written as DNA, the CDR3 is TGTGCCTGGAGTGCCGACAGGGGGAAAAACATTCAGTACTTC. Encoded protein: CAWSADRGKNIQYF.

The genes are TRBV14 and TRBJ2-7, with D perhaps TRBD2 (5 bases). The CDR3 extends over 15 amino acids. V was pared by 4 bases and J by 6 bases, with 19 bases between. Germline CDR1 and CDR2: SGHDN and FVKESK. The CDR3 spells CASSRQPLGSTEQYF. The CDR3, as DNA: TGTGCCAGCAGCCGCCAGCCGTTGGGGAGTACCGAGCAGTACTTC.

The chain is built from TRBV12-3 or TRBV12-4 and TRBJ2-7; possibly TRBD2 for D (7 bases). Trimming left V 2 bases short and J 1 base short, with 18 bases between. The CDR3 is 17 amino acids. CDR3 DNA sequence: TGTGCCAGCAGTTTACGGGGGGCAGGGGTGGAATCCTACGAGCAGTACTTC. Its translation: CASSLRGAGVESYEQYF.